Listed below are T cell receptor beta chains from one sample, sequenced in a study of response to subunit inactivated influenza vaccine. TCRdb fed the RT-PCR reads into MiXCR, producing one record per CDR3 protein. The data show 600,000 to 850,000 distinct CDR3 sequences, around 15% seen once. The material was PBMCs from blood, obtained 14 to 15 days before vaccination. The receptors were sampled from a man between 45 and 60 years old who received an inactivated influenza vaccine. Each CDR3 is given with its conserved first and last residue. D genes are given only for firm matches. Clone size is not always given. Where it is, it says once, few, many or a class for expanded clones.

V	size	D	J	CDR3	DNA
TRBV6-1	many	NA	TRBJ2-1	CASTEMAGSYNEQFF	TGTGCCAGCACCGAAATGGCGGGCTCCTACAATGAGCAGTTCTTC
TRBV5-1	few	NA	TRBJ2-7	CASRESYEQYF	TGCGCCAGCAGGGAGTCCTACGAGCAGTACTTC
TRBV11-2	NA	NA	TRBJ2-7	CASSLGDLIYEQYF	TGTGCCAGCAGCTTAGGGGACCTTATTTACGAGCAGTACTTC
TRBV5-1	few	NA	TRBJ1-2	CASSLDGNNYGYTF	TGCGCCAGCAGCTTGGACGGTAATAACTATGGCTACACCTTC
TRBV28	NA	TRBD2	TRBJ2-7	CASSLWLAGASSYEQYF	TGTGCCAGCAGTTTATGGCTAGCGGGGGCCAGCTCCTACGAGCAGTACTTC
TRBV7-9	NA	TRBD2	TRBJ2-1	CASSSGTSGRNYNEQFF	TGTGCCAGCAGCTCCGGGACTAGCGGGAGAAACTACAATGAGCAGTTCTTC
TRBV30	NA	NA	TRBJ2-3	CAGIHSNTDTQYF	TGTGCCGGGATACACTCTAACACAGATACGCAGTATTTT
TRBV24-1	few	NA	TRBJ2-1	CATSAFYEQFF	TGTGCCACCAGTGCCTTCTATGAGCAGTTCTTC
TRBV6-1	few	TRBD2	TRBJ2-5	CASSNRTSGGLRETQYF	TGTGCCAGCAGCAATCGGACTAGCGGGGGGCTCCGAGAGACCCAGTACTTC
TRBV6-2/TRBV6-3	NA	NA	TRBJ2-1	CASNLRGGGYYNEQFF	TGTGCCAGCAACCTAAGGGGCGGGGGCTACTACAATGAGCAGTTCTTC
TRBV11-2	NA	TRBD2	TRBJ2-1	CASSLGQLAGGQFF	TGTGCCAGCAGCTTAGGCCAACTAGCGGGAGGGCAGTTCTTC
TRBV20-1	few	NA	TRBJ2-5	CSASLWQGSQETQYF	TGCAGTGCTAGCCTTTGGCAGGGTTCTCAAGAGACCCAGTACTTC
TRBV28	few	NA	TRBJ1-1	CASSRARTEAFF	TGTGCCAGCAGCCGGGCTCGCACTGAAGCTTTCTTT
TRBV7-9	NA	TRBD2	TRBJ2-7	CASSLAHRDYSYEQYF	TGTGCCAGCAGCTTAGCGCACCGGGACTACTCCTACGAGCAGTACTTC
TRBV20-1	NA	NA	TRBJ2-3	CSAPRVTSTDTQYF	TGCAGTGCCCCTCGGGTTACTAGCACAGATACGCAGTATTTT
TRBV7-2	few	TRBD2	TRBJ2-2	CASKFGGGRGTGELFF	TGTGCCAGCAAATTCGGCGGGGGGCGAGGCACCGGGGAGCTGTTTTTT
TRBV6-2/TRBV6-3	few	NA	TRBJ2-4	CASSRGGSTKNIQYF	TGTGCCAGCAGTAGGGGTGGTTCTACCAAAAACATTCAGTACTTC
TRBV10-3	NA	NA	TRBJ2-2	CAISGTVHGELFF	TGTGCCATCAGTGGGACAGTTCACGGGGAGCTGTTTTTT